The next 2 T cell receptor beta chains were all read from a single sample in a study of blood T cell dynamics during melanoma immunotherapy. Profiled with immunoSEQ multiplex PCR; TCRdb holds only in-frame clones, not every one. The sample contains 9,100 or so clones, 80% to 90% of which appear only once. Time point denoted: pre-treatment baseline. Here the sequenced sample was blood, taken from a patient treated with checkpoint blockade. All receptors derive from a human donor with melanoma.

The chain employs TRBV18 and TRBJ2-3; D may be TRBD1 (6 bases). V lost 2 bases, J lost 7 bases, and 16 bases lay in between. From germline, CDR1 is KGHSH and CDR2 LQKENI. CDR3 length: 15 amino acids. The CDR3 region is CASSPMGAAGNTQYF. CDR3 DNA sequence: TGTGCCAGCTCACCAATGGGGGCCGCCGGGAATACGCAGTATTTT.

The genes are TRBV7-8 and TRBJ2-1; D may be TRBD1 (6 bases). Germline loops: CDR1 SGHVS, CDR2 FQNEAQ. V gave up 5 bases and J gave up 6 bases, with 17 bases separating them. This CDR3 has 15 amino acids. This CDR3 reads CASSPAGVRGNEQFF. CDR3 DNA: TGTGCCAGCAGCCCCGCAGGGGTAAGGGGCAATGAGCAGTTCTTC. Using reference TRBV7-8 and TRBJ2-1 for the parts outside the CDR3, the full variable domain is GAGVSQSPRYKVAKRGQDVALRCDPISGHVSLFWYQQALGQGPEFLTYFQNEAQLDKSGLPSDRFFAERPEGSVSTLKIQRTQQEDSAVYLCASSPAGVRGNEQFFGPGTRLTVL.